A selection of T cell receptor beta chains follows, all from one sample in a study of blood T cell repertoires in COVID-19. Data came from immunoSEQ multiplex PCR; TCRdb stores just in-frame clones and leaves some out. The repertoire holds about 120,000 clones, 75% to 85% seen once, with 9.5% to 13% in the top ten. Sample: peripheral blood. The receptor source for this set is a human donor in a cohort sampled during active COVID-19. Both conserved end residues are part of each CDR3. D genes are given only for firm matches. Part of the rows lack a size; the others show once, few, many or a class for expanded clones.

D gene: .
V gene: TRBV7-9
J gene: TRBJ1-2
clone size: .
CDR3 protein: CASSLRGGFGYTF
CDR3 DNA: TGTGCCAGCAGCTTAAGGGGGGGTTTTGGCTACACCTTC

D gene: TRBD2
V gene: TRBV15
J gene: TRBJ2-1
clone size: .
CDR3 protein: CATSRDAIAGGANEQFF
CDR3 DNA: TGTGCCACCAGCAGAGATGCCATAGCGGGGGGTGCCAATGAGCAGTTCTTC

D gene: TRBD1
V gene: TRBV5-1
J gene: TRBJ2-6
clone size: .
CDR3 protein: CASSQGQGSSGANVLTF
CDR3 DNA: TGCGCCAGCAGCCAGGGACAGGGCAGCTCTGGGGCCAACGTCCTGACTTTC

D gene: .
V gene: TRBV9
J gene: TRBJ2-6
clone size: .
CDR3 protein: CASSEQGITGANVLTF
CDR3 DNA: TGTGCCAGCAGCGAACAGGGAATCACTGGGGCCAACGTCCTGACTTTC

D gene: .
V gene: TRBV24-1
J gene: TRBJ2-3
clone size: .
CDR3 protein: CATSDLKGGRGDTQYF
CDR3 DNA: TGTGCCACCAGTGATTTGAAGGGGGGGCGGGGAGATACGCAGTATTTT

D gene: TRBD2
V gene: TRBV28
J gene: TRBJ2-2
clone size: .
CDR3 protein: CASISASGGIGTGELFF
CDR3 DNA: TGTGCCAGCATCTCCGCTAGCGGGGGAATTGGGACCGGGGAGCTGTTTTTT

D gene: TRBD2
V gene: TRBV10-2
J gene: TRBJ2-3
clone size: once
CDR3 protein: CASVTSQLAGGTDTQYF
CDR3 DNA: TGCGCCAGCGTGACCTCTCAACTAGCGGGGGGGACAGATACGCAGTATTTT

D gene: .
V gene: TRBV18
J gene: TRBJ1-1
clone size: .
CDR3 protein: CASSPPVTVQLEAFF
CDR3 DNA: TGTGCCAGCTCACCACCGGTTACAGTCCAACTTGAAGCTTTCTTT

D gene: TRBD1
V gene: TRBV6-6
J gene: TRBJ1-6
clone size: .
CDR3 protein: CASSYERDRESPLHF
CDR3 DNA: TGTGCCAGCAGTTACGAACGGGACAGGGAGTCACCCCTCCACTTT

D gene: TRBD1
V gene: TRBV7-2
J gene: TRBJ2-7
clone size: .
CDR3 protein: CASSLAPGQGLEQYF
CDR3 DNA: TGTGCCAGCAGCTTAGCGCCTGGACAGGGTCTCGAGCAGTACTTC

D gene: .
V gene: TRBV5-6
J gene: TRBJ1-6
clone size: .
CDR3 protein: CASSFLRDNSPLHF
CDR3 DNA: TGTGCCAGCAGCTTCTTACGGGATAATTCACCCCTCCACTTT

D gene: .
V gene: TRBV7-2
J gene: TRBJ1-2
clone size: .
CDR3 protein: CASSLGGVYGYTF
CDR3 DNA: TGTGCCAGCAGCTTAGGGGGAGTTTATGGCTACACCTTC

D gene: .
V gene: TRBV18
J gene: TRBJ2-1
clone size: .
CDR3 protein: CASSPQGDEQFF
CDR3 DNA: TGTGCCAGCTCACCACAGGGGGATGAGCAGTTCTTC

D gene: .
V gene: TRBV6-5
J gene: TRBJ1-1
clone size: .
CDR3 protein: CASSRGQLNTEAFF
CDR3 DNA: TGTGCCAGCAGTAGAGGGCAGCTGAACACTGAAGCTTTCTTT

D gene: TRBD1
V gene: TRBV6-2/TRBV6-3
J gene: TRBJ2-2
clone size: .
CDR3 protein: CASSIITGDTGELFF
CDR3 DNA: TGTGCCAGCAGTATTATTACAGGGGACACCGGGGAGCTGTTTTTT

D gene: .
V gene: TRBV27
J gene: TRBJ2-7
clone size: .
CDR3 protein: CASSGGAGAYEQYF
CDR3 DNA: TGTGCCAGCAGTGGGGGTGCAGGGGCATACGAGCAGTACTTC

D gene: .
V gene: TRBV6-5
J gene: TRBJ2-5
clone size: .
CDR3 protein: CASSYTDMVGDETQYF
CDR3 DNA: TGTGCCAGCAGTTACACGGACATGGTCGGTGATGAGACCCAGTACTTC